Following are 17 T cell receptor beta chains from one sample sequenced in a study of T cell repertoires in cytomegalovirus infection. TCRdb fed the reads into MiXCR, producing one record per CDR3 protein. The repertoire holds 650,000 to 850,000 distinct CDR3 sequences, with about 29% as singletons. Which antigens these TCRs recognize remains unknown. The material sequenced was cultured CD8+ T cells from PBMCs, taken from culture after CMV antigen stimulation. These receptors all stem from a human donor in good health (CMV status not recorded). Some clones in this sample may be carry-over from other donors' samples.

The rearrangement links TRBV5-6 to TRBJ2-7; 8 nucleotides line up with TRBD1. The CDR3 loop spans 13 amino acids. CDR1 is SGHDT and CDR2 is YYEEEE in the germline V gene. Trimming at V came to 5 bases and at J to 5 bases, leaving 6 bases not matched to a gene. The CDR3: CASSPDRVDEQYF. The CDR3 DNA reads TGTGCCAGCAGTCCGGACAGGGTCGACGAGCAGTACTTC.

The rearrangement joins TRBV13 to TRBJ1-1; no definite D call. V gave up 0 bases and J gave up 8 bases, with 16 bases separating them. In germline, CDR1 is PRHDT, CDR2 FYEKMQ (reference sequence). This CDR3 has 15 residues. This CDR3 is CASSLGWGRLNEAFF. CDR3 DNA: TGTGCCAGCAGCTTAGGGTGGGGTAGGCTAAACGAAGCTTTCTTT.

This clonotype came up a few times. This chain connects TRBV7-8 to TRBJ2-7; D is ambiguous. The CDR3 loop spans 14 amino acids. V was cut by 1 base and J by 2 bases, with 9 bases left in between. Germline V gives CDR1 SGHVS, CDR2 FQNEAQ. Written as DNA, the CDR3 is TGTGCCAGCAGCTTAGACTTAATTGCCTACGAGCAGTACGTC. As protein: CASSLDLIAYEQYV.

V is TRBV6-2 or TRBV6-3 and J is TRBJ2-6; D is uncertain. Trimming removed 6 bases at V and 7 bases at J, with 13 bases between. This CDR3 has 14 amino acids. CDR1 MNHEY and CDR2 SVGEGT come from the germline V gene. This chain's CDR3 is CASSTQYDANVLTF. CDR3 DNA sequence: TGTGCCAGCAGCACCCAGTATGACGCCAACGTCCTGACTTTC.

The chain has TRBV7-9 and TRBJ2-1; D might be TRBD2 (5 bases). This CDR3 region has 16 residues. Trimming took off 4 bases at V and 5 bases at J, with 18 bases between the two ends. Germline-derived CDR1 and CDR2 are SEHNR and FQNEAQ (reference sequence). CDR3 sequence (DNA): TGTGCCAGCAGCTCCCGGGTCAGGACTGCTCACAATGAGCAGTTCTTC. Its translation is CASSSRVRTAHNEQFF.

This sequence joins TRBV6-6 and TRBJ1-2; D not resolved. The CDR3 is 12 residues long. The germline V and J ends were trimmed by 2 bases and 8 bases, with 9 bases remaining between them. Germline-derived CDR1 and CDR2 are MNHNY and SVGAGI (reference sequence). CDR3 region: CASSYGVLGYTF. DNA of the CDR3: TGTGCCAGCAGTTACGGGGTTTTGGGCTACACCTTC.

To note about this clonotype: Just one base apart from a much larger clone, this may be a read error. This chain joins TRBV6-2 or TRBV6-3 and TRBJ1-2; 8 bases fit TRBD1. Germline trimming cut 8 bases from V and 2 bases from J; bases unmatched to any gene: 10. The length of the CDR3 is 15 residues. Germline-derived CDR1 and CDR2 are MNHEY and SVGEGT. Here the CDR3 DNA reads TGTGCCAGCGGAGTCAGGGGGCACGGAAACTATGGCTACACCTTC. Protein sequence: CASGVRGHGNYGYTF.

This clonotype came up many times. The J gene is TRBJ1-6, the V gene TRBV7-6, with unresolved D. The germline V gene has CDR1 SGHVS and CDR2 FNYEAQ. The V end was cut by 5 bases, the J end by 0 bases, with 11 bases between. CDR3 length equals 16 residues. DNA of the CDR3: TGTGCCAGCAGCGCAGCCGGGGTCTCCTATAATTCACCCCTCCACTTT. Residues: CASSAAGVSYNSPLHF. The whole variable domain, remainder taken from reference TRBV7-6 and TRBJ1-6, is GAGVSQSPRYKVTKRGQDVALRCDPISGHVSLYWYRQALGQGPEFLTYFNYEAQQDKSGLPNDRFSAERPEGSISTLTIQRTEQRDSAMYRCASSAAGVSYNSPLHFGNGTRLTVT.

The rearrangement links TRBV6-1 to TRBJ2-7, with 9 bases matching TRBD2. The CDR3 runs 16 residues. The germline gives CDR1 MNHNS, CDR2 SASEGT. V shed 4 bases, J shed 0 bases, and the junction held 7 bases outside the gene matches. CDR3 in amino acids: CASSVLAGESSYEQYF. CDR3 coding DNA: TGTGCCAGCAGTGTTTTAGCGGGGGAGAGCTCCTACGAGCAGTACTTC.

The V gene is TRBV7-9, the J gene TRBJ2-7; D might be TRBD2 (5 bases). The CDR3 runs 14 residues. The germline CDR1 and CDR2 sequences are SEHNR and FQNEAQ (reference sequence). Trimming took off 6 bases at V and 0 bases at J, with 12 bases between the two ends. CDR3 residues: CASSPGNRSYEQYF. The CDR3 bases are TGTGCCAGCAGTCCCGGGAATCGCTCCTACGAGCAGTACTTC. Supplemented by reference TRBV7-9 and TRBJ2-7, the full variable domain reads DTGVSQNPRHKITKRGQNVTFRCDPISEHNRLYWYRQTLGQGPEFLTYFQNEAQLEKSRLLSDRFSAERPKGSFSTLEIQRTEQGDSAMYLCASSPGNRSYEQYFGPGTRLTVT.

Ten or more counts support this clonotype. The genes are TRBV7-2 and TRBJ2-1; possibly TRBD1 or TRBD2 for D (5 bases each). This CDR3 has 13 amino acids. Germline V gene lookup returns CDR1 SGHTA and CDR2 FQGNSA. The V end was cut by 5 bases, the J end by 3 bases, with 8 bases between. The CDR3 region is CASSARGYNEQFF. The CDR3 coding sequence is TGTGCCAGCAGCGCGAGGGGCTACAATGAGCAGTTCTTC.

The V call is TRBV19, the J call TRBJ1-1; TRBD1 matches 8 bases. This CDR3 has 15 amino acids. The trim removed 4 bases at V and 4 bases at J, leaving 8 bases unmatched. Germline CDR1 and CDR2: LNHDA and SQIVND (reference sequence). For the CDR3, the DNA is TGTGCCAGTAGTAATCGACAGGGGAGGCGCACTGAAGCTTTCTTT. Protein: CASSNRQGRRTEAFF. The entire variable domain, with the rest obtained from reference TRBV19 and TRBJ1-1, is as follows: DGGITQSPKYLFRKEGQNVTLSCEQNLNHDAMYWYRQDPGQGLRLIYYSQIVNDFQKGDIAEGYSVSREKKESFPLTVTSAQKNPTAFYLCASSNRQGRRTEAFFGQGTRLTVV.

The chain couples TRBV14 to TRBJ1-1; D unclear. Germline CDR1 is SGHDN and CDR2 is FVKESK. V lost 0 bases and J 5 bases, leaving 16 bases between the germline ends. This CDR3 region has 16 residues. In nucleotides, the CDR3 is TGTGCCAGCAGCCAAGATTCGGGGATGTTGAGGACTGAAGCTTTCTTT. Encoded protein: CASSQDSGMLRTEAFF.

The V call is TRBV9, the J call TRBJ1-1; D may be TRBD1 (5 bases). The CDR3 has 15 amino acids. Germline CDR1 and CDR2: SGDLS and YYNGEE. V dropped 0 bases and J dropped 1 base, with 10 bases sitting between them. The CDR3 DNA sequence: TGTGCCAGCAGCGTAGGAGGGACCGGGAACACTGAAGCTTTCTTT. The encoded protein is CASSVGGTGNTEAFF.

V is TRBV7-6 and J is TRBJ1-2; D may be TRBD1 (5 bases). The V and J ends lost 1 base and 4 bases respectively, with 10 bases between them. The CDR3 loop spans 14 amino acids. Germline V gene sequence: CDR1 SGHVS, CDR2 FNYEAQ. CDR3 bases: TGTGCCAGCAGCTTAGGGAGACAGACCTATGGCTACACCTTC. Protein: CASSLGRQTYGYTF.

V is TRBV24-1 and J is TRBJ1-2, with D possibly being TRBD1 (5 bases). This CDR3 contains 13 residues. V was shortened by 1 base and J by 6 bases, with 8 bases between the two germline ends. CDR1 and CDR2 (germline): KGHDR, SFDVKD. CDR3 sequence: CATSDFRGDGYTF. In nucleotides, the CDR3 is TGTGCCACCAGTGATTTTAGAGGGGATGGCTACACCTTC.

The chain has TRBV7-4 and TRBJ2-7; D is possibly TRBD1 (7 bases). This CDR3 region has 17 residues. The germline V gene encodes CDR1 SGHVT and CDR2 SQSDAQ. Trimming took 5 bases from V and 2 from J, leaving 22 bases between them. The CDR3 region is CASSRRGPQIPTYEQYF. The DNA for the CDR3 is TGTGCCAGCAGCAGGAGGGGGCCCCAGATCCCCACCTACGAGCAGTACTTC.